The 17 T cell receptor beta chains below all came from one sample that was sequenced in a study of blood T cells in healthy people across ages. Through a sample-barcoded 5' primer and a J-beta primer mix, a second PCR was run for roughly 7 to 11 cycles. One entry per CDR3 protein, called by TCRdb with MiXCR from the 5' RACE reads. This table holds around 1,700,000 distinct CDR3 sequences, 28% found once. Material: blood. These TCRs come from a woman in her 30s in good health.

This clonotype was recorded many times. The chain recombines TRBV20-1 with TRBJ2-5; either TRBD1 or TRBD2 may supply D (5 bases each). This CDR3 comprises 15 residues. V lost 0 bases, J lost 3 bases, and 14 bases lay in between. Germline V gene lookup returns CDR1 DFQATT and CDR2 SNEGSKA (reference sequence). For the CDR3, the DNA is TGCAGTGCTAGAGATATCCGGGACGAGAAAGAGACCCAGTACTTC. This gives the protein CSARDIRDEKETQYF.

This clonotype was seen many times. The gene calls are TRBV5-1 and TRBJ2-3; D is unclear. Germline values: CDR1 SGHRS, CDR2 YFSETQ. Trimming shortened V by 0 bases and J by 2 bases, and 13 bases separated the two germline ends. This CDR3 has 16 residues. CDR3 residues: CASSLEAATHTDTQYF. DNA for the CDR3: TGCGCCAGCAGCTTGGAGGCGGCAACCCACACAGATACGCAGTATTTT.

CDR3 in amino acids: CAIQQTANSGANVLTF. In DNA, the CDR3 is TGTGCCATTCAACAGACAGCCAACTCTGGGGCCAACGTCCTGACTTTC. The J gene is TRBJ2-6, the V gene TRBV2, with D perhaps matching TRBD1 (5 bases). Germline loops: CDR1 SNHLY, CDR2 FYNNEI. The CDR3 contains 16 residues. V lost 10 bases and J 0 bases, leaving 16 bases between the germline ends.

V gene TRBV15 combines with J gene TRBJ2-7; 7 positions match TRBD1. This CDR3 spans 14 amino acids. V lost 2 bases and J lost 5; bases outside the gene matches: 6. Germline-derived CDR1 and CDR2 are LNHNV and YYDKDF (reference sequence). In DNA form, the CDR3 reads TGTGCCACCAGCAGATACCGGGACAGTAACGAGCAGTACTTC. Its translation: CATSRYRDSNEQYF.

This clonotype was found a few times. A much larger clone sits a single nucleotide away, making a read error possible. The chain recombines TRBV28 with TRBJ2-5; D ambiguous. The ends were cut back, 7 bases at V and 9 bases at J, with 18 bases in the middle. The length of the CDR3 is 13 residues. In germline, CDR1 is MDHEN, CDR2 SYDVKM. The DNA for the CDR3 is TGTGCCAGCACCCACGACCGGAATACGCCCCAGTACTTC. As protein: CASTHDRNTPQYF.

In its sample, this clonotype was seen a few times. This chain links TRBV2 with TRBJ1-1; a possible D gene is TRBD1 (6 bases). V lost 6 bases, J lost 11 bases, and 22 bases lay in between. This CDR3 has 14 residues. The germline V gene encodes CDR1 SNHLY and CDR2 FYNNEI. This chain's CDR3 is CASRQGLIPFEAFF. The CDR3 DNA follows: TGTGCCAGCAGACAGGGTCTTATACCCTTCGAGGCTTTCTTT.

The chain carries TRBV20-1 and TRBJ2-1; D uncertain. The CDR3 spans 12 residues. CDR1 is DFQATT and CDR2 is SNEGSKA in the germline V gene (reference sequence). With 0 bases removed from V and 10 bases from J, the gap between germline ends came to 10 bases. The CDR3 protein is CSARDLGMEQFF. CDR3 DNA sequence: TGCAGTGCTAGAGATCTAGGGATGGAGCAGTTCTTC.

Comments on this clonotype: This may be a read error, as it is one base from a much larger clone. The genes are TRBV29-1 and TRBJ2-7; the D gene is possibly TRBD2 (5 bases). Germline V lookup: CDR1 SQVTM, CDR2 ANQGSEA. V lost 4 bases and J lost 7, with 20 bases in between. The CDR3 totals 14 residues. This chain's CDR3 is CSVASSGRLDEQYF. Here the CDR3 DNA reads TGCAGCGTTGCTTCCAGCGGCCGATTGGATGAGCAGTACTTC.

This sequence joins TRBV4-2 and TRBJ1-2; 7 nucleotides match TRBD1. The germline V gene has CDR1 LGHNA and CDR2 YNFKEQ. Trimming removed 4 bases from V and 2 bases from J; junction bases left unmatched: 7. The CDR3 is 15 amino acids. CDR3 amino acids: CASSRERTGNYGYTF. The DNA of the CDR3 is TGTGCCAGCAGCCGAGAACGGACAGGCAACTATGGCTACACCTTC.

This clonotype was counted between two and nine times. CDR3 loop: CASSLSAGGSTDTQYF. CDR3 in DNA: TGTGCCAGCAGCTTATCGGCGGGAGGCAGCACAGATACGCAGTATTTT. This rearrangement joins TRBV7-2 to TRBJ2-3, with 8 nucleotides matching TRBD2. V trimming: 2 bases; J trimming: 0 bases; junction bases outside the gene matches: 4. In germline, CDR1 is SGHTA, CDR2 FQGNSA. The CDR3 loop spans 16 amino acids.

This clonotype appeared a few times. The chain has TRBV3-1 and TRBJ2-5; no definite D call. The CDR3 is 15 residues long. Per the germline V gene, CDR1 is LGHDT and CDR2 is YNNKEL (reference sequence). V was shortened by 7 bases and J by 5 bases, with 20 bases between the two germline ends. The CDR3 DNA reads TGTGCCAGCACCCCTGTGAGTACAGCGATTGAGACCCAGTACTTC. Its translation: CASTPVSTAIETQYF.

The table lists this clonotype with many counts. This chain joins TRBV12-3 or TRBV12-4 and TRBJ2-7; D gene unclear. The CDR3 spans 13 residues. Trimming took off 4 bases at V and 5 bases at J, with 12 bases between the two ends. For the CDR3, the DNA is TGTGCCAGCAGTTCATTGGACCTTAACGAGCAGTACTTC. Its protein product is CASSSLDLNEQYF.

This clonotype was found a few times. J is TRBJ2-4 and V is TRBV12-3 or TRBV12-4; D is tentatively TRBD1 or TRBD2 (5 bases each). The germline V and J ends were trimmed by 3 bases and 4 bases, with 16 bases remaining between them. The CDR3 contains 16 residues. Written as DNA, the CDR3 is TGTGCCAGCAGTTTGGGGGTGAGTGGGCTGAAAAACATTCAGTACTTC. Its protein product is CASSLGVSGLKNIQYF.

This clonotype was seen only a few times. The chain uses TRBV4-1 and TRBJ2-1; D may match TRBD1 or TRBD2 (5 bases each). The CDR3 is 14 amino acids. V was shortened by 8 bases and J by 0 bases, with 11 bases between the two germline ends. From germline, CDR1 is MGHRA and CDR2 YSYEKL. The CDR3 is CASGKGSSYNEQFF. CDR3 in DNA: TGCGCCAGCGGGAAGGGGAGCTCCTACAATGAGCAGTTCTTC.

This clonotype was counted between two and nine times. CDR3 sequence reads: CASSPPSVNTDTQYF. The CDR3 bases are TGTGCCAGCTCTCCACCTAGCGTGAACACAGATACGCAGTATTTT. This chain joins TRBV7-2 and TRBJ2-3; tentative D call: TRBD2 (6 bases). The ends were cut back, 8 bases at V and 2 bases at J, with 17 bases in the middle. The CDR3 extends over 15 amino acids. CDR1 is SGHTA, CDR2 FQGNSA, per germline.

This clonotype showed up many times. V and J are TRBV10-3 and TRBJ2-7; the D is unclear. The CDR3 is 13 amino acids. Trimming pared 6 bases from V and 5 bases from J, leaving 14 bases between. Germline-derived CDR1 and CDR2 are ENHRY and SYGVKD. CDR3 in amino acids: CAISPNTVNEQYF. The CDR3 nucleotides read TGTGCCATCAGCCCCAACACGGTAAACGAGCAGTACTTC.

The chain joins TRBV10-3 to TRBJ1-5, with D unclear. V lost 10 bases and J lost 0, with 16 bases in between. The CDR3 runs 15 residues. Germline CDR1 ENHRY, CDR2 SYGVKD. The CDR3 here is CATTKAGYSNQPQHF. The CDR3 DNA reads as TGTGCCACCACGAAGGCGGGGTATAGCAATCAGCCCCAGCATTTT.